This TCR beta chain was found in a study of cytomegalovirus exposure and HLA in healthy donors. On the study more broadly: A data release that came early held approximately 92 million unique TCRs from HLA-typed donors.

Whole-study findings and limits: Associated with cytomegalovirus, according to the listing, were 150 to 200 TCR beta chains. Common viral pathogens seemed to be connected with several of the most significant clusters, according to a later analysis.

Notes on this clone: Its specificity is not known.

The primer mix had 60 Vbeta and 13 Jbeta primers. Sequencing was performed with immunoSEQ multiplex PCR; in TCRdb, only in-frame clones are kept and a portion is missing. The table includes nearly 300,000 clones, roughly 85% detected once. The receptor was derived from a man aged 40-49 years in good health and CMV-seropositive. The sequencing input was PBMCs.

CDR3 sequence reads: CASSPLGGAPSYEQYF. The CDR3 coding sequence is TGTGCCAGCAGCCCCCTAGGCGGGGCACCCTCCTACGAGCAGTACTTC. The chain employs TRBV5-6 and TRBJ2-7, with D possibly being TRBD2 (6 bases). The V end was cut by 4 bases, the J end by 0 bases, with 17 bases between. Germline V gene data show CDR1 as SGHDT and CDR2 as YYEEEE. The CDR3 contains 16 residues.